This T cell receptor (beta chain) stems from a study of Graves' ophthalmopathy and Graves' hyperthyroidism. Only newly diagnosed hyperthyroidism patients aged 18 to 65, with under 2 months' duration, were enrolled. Amplification of TCR beta CDR3 regions used RNA transcripts. Investigators did first-round RT-PCR with HTBI primers, then second-round multiplex PCR. TCRdb redid the calling of the multiplex PCR reads with MiXCR, one entry per CDR3 protein. The sample contains approximately 1.2 million distinct CDR3 sequences, about two fifths of which appear only once. In germline, CDR1 is KGHDR, CDR2 SFDVKD. The CDR3 has 14 residues. V lost 9 bases to trimming and J lost 8 bases; unmatched junction nucleotides: 10.

The sample was peripheral blood or thyroid tissue (not recorded which). The receptor was derived from an adult man with Graves' hyperthyroidism. V gene TRBV24-1 combines with J gene TRBJ1-4; 8 bases map to TRBD1. This CDR3 reads CATYLGQGHEKLFF. CDR3 in DNA: TGTGCCACCTACCTCGGACAGGGACACGAAAAACTGTTTTTT.